This TCR beta chain was retrieved from a study of OX40 agonist ivuxolimab in advanced cancers. V lost 4 bases, J lost 5 bases, and 14 bases stayed unmatched. In germline, CDR1 is SGDLS, CDR2 YYNGEE. The CDR3 consists of 17 residues. Clones were read by immunoSEQ multiplex PCR, and TCRdb kept only the in-frame ones, dropping some. The sample has just under 95,000 clones; over 75% are singletons. The TCR originated in an adult with an advanced solid tumor such as melanoma, head and neck, liver or kidney cancer. The rearrangement uses TRBV9 and TRBJ1-1; 10 bases map to TRBD1. The material sequenced was CD4+ or CD8+ T cells sorted from blood, taken in a trial of the OX40 agonist ivuxolimab. CDR3 in DNA: TGTGCCAGCAGCCCAACCGGGACAGGGGTCGGAGGGACTGAAGCTTTCTTT. It specifies CASSPTGTGVGGTEAFF. Full variable domain (outside the CDR3, taken from reference TRBV9 and TRBJ1-1): DSGVTQTPKHLITATGQRVTLRCSPRSGDLSVYWYQQSLDQGLQFLIQYYNGEERAKGNILERFSAQQFPDLHSELNLSSLELGDSALYFCASSPTGTGVGGTEAFFGQGTRLTVV.